This T cell receptor (beta chain) was recovered during a study of blood T cells in healthy people across ages. Study-level findings and limits: Aged donors had fewer naive CD4+ cells and lower diversity than long-lived donors. Estimated diversity, derived from one million T cells, was regarded as an underestimate.

Germline lookup yields CDR1 DFQATT and CDR2 SNEGSKA (reference sequence). The CDR3 is 13 amino acids. V was shortened by 6 bases and J by 5 bases, with 16 bases between the two germline ends. With a J-beta primer mix and a sample-barcoded 5' primer, a second PCR ran about 7 to 12 cycles. TCRdb recomputed calls from the 5' RACE reads with MiXCR, one row per CDR3 protein. The sample includes about 1.8 million distinct CDR3 sequences, about 50% of them seen just once. Of note for this clonotype: Its antigen is unidentified.

Researchers report isolating at least 6.5 million PBMCs per sample. V gene TRBV20-1 combines with J gene TRBJ2-5; TRBD1 is a possible D gene (5 bases). The receptor was isolated from a woman aged 40 to 49 in good health. The sequenced sample was blood. CDR3: CSARPAGLETQYF. CDR3 sequence (DNA): TGCAGTGCGAGACCCGCAGGGCTGGAGACCCAGTACTTC.